The 17 T cell receptor beta chains listed next were all sequenced from one sample in a study of blood T cells in healthy people across ages. The use of a sample-barcoded 5' primer and a J-beta primer mix characterized a second PCR of about 6 to 11 cycles. A single record per CDR3 protein comes from TCRdb applying MiXCR to the 5' RACE reads. Of 1.5 million to 2 million distinct CDR3 sequences listed, about 50% are singletons. The source material was blood. All receptors come from a woman in her thirties or forties in good health.

CDR3 amino acids: CASSFQRGGVYEQYF. CDR3 DNA: TGTGCCAGCAGCTTCCAGCGGGGGGGCGTGTACGAGCAGTACTTC. The rearrangement joins TRBV7-2 to TRBJ2-7; 10 bases agree with TRBD2. V lost 3 bases, J lost 4 bases, and 6 bases stayed unmatched. Germline CDR1 is SGHTA and CDR2 is FQGNSA. The CDR3 runs to 15 residues.

The CDR3 sequence is CSASGGGRSYNEQFF. The CDR3 DNA reads as TGCAGTGCTAGCGGCGGGGGGCGCTCCTACAATGAGCAGTTCTTC. J is TRBJ2-1 and V is TRBV20-1, with 8 bases identical to TRBD2. This CDR3 is 15 amino acids long. Germline V gene lookup returns CDR1 DFQATT and CDR2 SNEGSKA (reference sequence). V shed 3 bases and J 0 bases; nucleotides not matched to a gene: 4.

The V gene is TRBV20-1, the J gene TRBJ2-1; possible D gene TRBD2, 6 bases. From germline, CDR1 is DFQATT and CDR2 SNEGSKA (reference sequence). The length of the CDR3 is 15 residues. V dropped 6 bases and J dropped 8 bases, with 23 bases sitting between them. CDR3 region: CSAIWRGHSLDEQFF. As DNA, the CDR3 is TGCAGTGCCATCTGGCGGGGTCACTCCTTGGATGAGCAGTTCTTC.

This clonotype was seen a handful of times. V usage is TRBV4-1 and J usage is TRBJ2-2; D ambiguous. Trimming shortened V by 4 bases and J by 0 bases, and 9 bases separated the two germline ends. Germline CDR1 and CDR2: MGHRA and YSYEKL. The CDR3 is 15 residues long. The chain's CDR3 is CASSLYVPNTGELFF. CDR3 nucleotide sequence: TGCGCCAGCAGCCTCTACGTTCCGAACACCGGGGAGCTGTTTTTT.

This clonotype was detected a few times. J is TRBJ2-3 and V is TRBV12-3 or TRBV12-4; D is unclear. CDR3 length equals 18 residues. Trimming removed 5 bases at V and 2 bases at J, with 23 bases between. The CDR3, as DNA: TGTGCCAGCAGTCCAGGCCTGGGTCGGGCGGCCCACACAGATACGCAGTATTTT. Residues: CASSPGLGRAAHTDTQYF.

With respect to this clonotype: Compared with germline, one end of the junction differs, possibly owing to a read error. The chain carries TRBV24-1 and TRBJ2-6; D may be TRBD2 (6 bases). This CDR3 has 16 amino acids. Germline assignment: CDR1 KGHDR and CDR2 SFDVKD. For the CDR3, the DNA is TGTGCCACCAGTGATAAGCAGGGTGGCGGGGCCAACGTCCCGACTTTC. It specifies CATSDKQGGGANVPTF.

In its sample, this clonotype was seen a few times. V is TRBV29-1 and J is TRBJ2-1; 8 bases fit TRBD1. Trimming took 7 bases from V and 4 from J; bases not matched to a gene: 12. The germline CDR1 and CDR2 sequences are SQVTM and ANQGSEA. The CDR3 loop spans 15 amino acids. CDR3 DNA sequence: TGCAGCGCCTCCACAGGGGGTGATTTTTACAATGAGCAGTTCTTC. Its protein is CSASTGGDFYNEQFF.

J is TRBJ1-2 and V is TRBV6-2 or TRBV6-3, with 10 bases that match TRBD1. Germline CDR1 reads MNHEY; CDR2 reads SVGEGT. The CDR3 has 15 residues. V shed 4 bases, J shed 8 bases, and the junction held 10 bases outside the gene matches. In DNA form, the CDR3 reads TGTGCCAGCAGTTGGACATTGGACAGGGGGAGAGGCTACACCTTC. Protein product: CASSWTLDRGRGYTF.

In this sample, this clonotype turned up a few times. The V and J genes are TRBV7-2 and TRBJ1-2; no definite D call. V lost 5 bases and J lost 6, with 16 bases in between. The CDR3 has 14 residues. Looked up from germline, CDR1 is SGHTA and CDR2 is FQGNSA. The CDR3 loop reads CASSPRVAGDGYTF. The CDR3 DNA reads TGTGCCAGCAGCCCGCGAGTAGCGGGAGATGGCTACACCTTC.

The chain has TRBV15 and TRBJ1-4, with D uncertain. V dropped 0 bases and J dropped 0 bases, with 11 bases sitting between them. CDR3 length: 17 residues. Germline-derived CDR1 and CDR2 are LNHNV and YYDKDF (reference sequence). The chain's CDR3 is CATSRERAVATNEKLFF. The CDR3 DNA sequence: TGTGCCACCAGCAGAGAGAGGGCGGTTGCAACTAATGAAAAACTGTTTTTT.

V gene TRBV24-1 combines with J gene TRBJ2-7, with 7 bases lining up with TRBD2. The assigned J gene may be wrong: the sequence end matches TRBJ2-5 better. The CDR3 is 15 residues long. CDR1 is KGHDR, CDR2 SFDVKD, per germline. The CDR3 nucleotides read TGTGCCACCAGTGATTTGTGGGAGGGATTAGAGACCCAGTACTTC. Protein product: CATSDLWEGLETQYF.

The chain joins TRBV20-1 to TRBJ2-3; D not resolved. The CDR3 loop spans 13 amino acids. V lost 1 base and J lost 3, with 8 bases in between. Germline-derived CDR1 and CDR2 are DFQATT and SNEGSKA (reference sequence). The CDR3 bases are TGCAGTGCTAGAGGCAGAACAACAGATACGCAGTATTTT. It codes for CSARGRTTDTQYF.

The V gene is TRBV15, the J gene TRBJ2-1; perhaps TRBD1 as D (5 bases). This CDR3 has 14 amino acids. V lost 2 bases to trimming and J lost 5 bases, with 10 bases between them. The V gene's germline CDR1 is LNHNV and CDR2 YYDKDF (reference sequence). The CDR3 DNA reads as TGTGCCACCAGCAGATCCAGGGTAGACAATGAGCAGTTCTTC. This codes for CATSRSRVDNEQFF.

This rearrangement joins TRBV2 to TRBJ2-5; D assignment may be TRBD1 or TRBD2 (5 bases each). Germline CDR1 SNHLY, CDR2 FYNNEI. This CDR3 spans 15 amino acids. Trimming pared 4 bases from V and 2 bases from J, leaving 14 bases between. CDR3 amino acids: CASSGWGTDQETQYF. In nucleotides, the CDR3 is TGTGCCAGCAGTGGTTGGGGGACCGATCAAGAGACCCAGTACTTC.

The V call is TRBV4-2, the J call TRBJ2-3, with no clear D. Germline lookup yields CDR1 LGHNA and CDR2 YNFKEQ. This CDR3 region has 16 residues. Trimming left V 0 bases short and J 4 bases short, with 14 bases between. CDR3 protein: CASSQDFLDSADTQYF. The CDR3 DNA follows: TGTGCCAGCAGCCAAGATTTCCTAGATTCTGCAGATACGCAGTATTTT.

This clonotype was counted only a few times. The chain is built from TRBV10-3 and TRBJ2-1; 12 bases agree with TRBD2. Germline CDR1 is ENHRY and CDR2 is SYGVKD. The trim removed 2 bases at V and 5 bases at J, leaving 4 bases unmatched. The CDR3 has 16 amino acids. This CDR3 reads CAISEPLAGGHNEQFF. CDR3 bases: TGTGCCATCAGTGAGCCACTAGCGGGGGGCCACAATGAGCAGTTCTTC.

On this clonotype: This clone may be a read error of a much larger clone one base away. The chain recombines TRBV5-1 with TRBJ1-1, with 11 nucleotides matching TRBD1. The germline CDR1 and CDR2 sequences are SGHRS and YFSETQ. J gave up 4 bases and V 4 bases, and 3 bases lay outside the gene matches. The CDR3 loop spans 14 amino acids. In DNA, the CDR3 is TGCGCCAGCAGCATCGGGACAGGGGGCACTGAAGCTTTCTTT. It yields the protein CASSIGTGGTEAFF.